The entry that follows covers one T cell receptor beta chain sequence. Cohort assignment relied on participant-reported clinical history. This entry belongs to a study of blood T cell repertoires in COVID-19. Study details: The United States, Italy and Spain were the sources of the acute and convalescent COVID-19 samples. The analysed material was cDNA or gDNA that came from T cells, B-cell-depleted T cells, or PBMCs.

CDR3 length: 13 amino acids. Between the trimmed V and J ends, which lost 1 base and 10 bases, there was a span of 8 bases. Germline V gene lookup returns CDR1 LGHDT and CDR2 YNNKEL (reference sequence). Study processing details: Counts of nucleated cells, estimated from reference gene primer amplification, were obtained. The repertoire was sequenced with immunoSEQ multiplex PCR; TCRdb's copy has only in-frame clones and lacks some. V and J calls and clone size come straight from that table; D and trimming were deduced from the DNA. The sample holds 150,000 to 200,000 clones, 76% seen once. The sequence was collected from a woman aged 45-65 years with acute COVID-19. What was sequenced was PBMCs or T cells enriched from blood (not recorded which). The chain combines TRBV3-1 (or the pseudogene TRBV3-2) with TRBJ1-6; maybe TRBD1 (6 bases). The CDR3 reads CASSQAGASPLHF. The CDR3 nucleotides read TGTGCCAGCAGCCAAGCAGGGGCCTCACCCCTCCACTTT.